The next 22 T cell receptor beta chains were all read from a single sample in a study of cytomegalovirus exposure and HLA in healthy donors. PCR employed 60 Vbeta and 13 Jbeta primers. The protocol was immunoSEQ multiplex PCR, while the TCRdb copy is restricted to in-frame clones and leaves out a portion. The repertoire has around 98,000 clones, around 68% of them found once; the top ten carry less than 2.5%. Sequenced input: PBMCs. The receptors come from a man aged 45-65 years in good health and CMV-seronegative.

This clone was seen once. In nucleotides, the CDR3 is TGTGCCAGCAGCTTCGGTAATTCACCCCTCCACTTT. Translated: CASSFGNSPLHF. The chain couples TRBV5-6 to TRBJ1-6; D unclear. V shed 2 bases and J shed 6 bases, with 3 bases lying between them. The CDR3 runs 12 residues. Germline V gene sequence: CDR1 SGHDT, CDR2 YYEEEE.

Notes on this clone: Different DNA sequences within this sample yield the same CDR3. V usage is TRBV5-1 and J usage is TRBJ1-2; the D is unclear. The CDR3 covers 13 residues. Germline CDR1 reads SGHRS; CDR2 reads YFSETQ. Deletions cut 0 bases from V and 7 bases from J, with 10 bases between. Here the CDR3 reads CASSLAGSLGYTF. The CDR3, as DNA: TGCGCCAGCAGCTTGGCCGGGTCTCTTGGCTACACCTTC.

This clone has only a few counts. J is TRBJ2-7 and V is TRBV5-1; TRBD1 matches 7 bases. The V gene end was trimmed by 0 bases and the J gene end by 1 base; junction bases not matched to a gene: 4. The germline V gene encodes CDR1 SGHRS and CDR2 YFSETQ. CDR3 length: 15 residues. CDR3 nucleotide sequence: TGCGCCAGCAGCTTGGGACAGGGTTTTTCCTACGAGCAGTACTTC. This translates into CASSLGQGFSYEQYF. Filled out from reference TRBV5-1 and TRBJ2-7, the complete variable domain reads KAGVTQTPRYLIKTRGQQVTLSCSPISGHRSVSWYQQTPGQGLQFLFEYFSETQRNKGNFPGRFSGRQFSNSRSEMNVSTLELGDSALYLCASSLGQGFSYEQYFGPGTRLTVT.

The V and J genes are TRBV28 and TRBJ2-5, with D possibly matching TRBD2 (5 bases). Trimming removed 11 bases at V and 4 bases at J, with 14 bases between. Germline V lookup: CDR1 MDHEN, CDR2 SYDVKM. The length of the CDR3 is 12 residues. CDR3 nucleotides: TGTGCCTCCCTTGGTGGGAGAGAGACCCAGTACTTC. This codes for CASLGGRETQYF. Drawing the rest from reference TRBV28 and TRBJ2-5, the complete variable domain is DVKVTQSSRYLVKRTGEKVFLECVQDMDHENMFWYRQDPGLGLRLIYFSYDVKMKEKGDIPEGYSVSREKKERFSLILESASTNQTSMYLCASLGGRETQYFGPGTRLLVL.

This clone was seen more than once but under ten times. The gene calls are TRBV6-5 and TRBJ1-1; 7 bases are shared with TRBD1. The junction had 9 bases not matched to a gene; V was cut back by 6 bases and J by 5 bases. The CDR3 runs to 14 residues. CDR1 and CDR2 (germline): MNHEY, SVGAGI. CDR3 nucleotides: TGTGCCAGCAGACGTGACAGGGCTCGGACTGAAGCTTTCTTT. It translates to CASRRDRARTEAFF.

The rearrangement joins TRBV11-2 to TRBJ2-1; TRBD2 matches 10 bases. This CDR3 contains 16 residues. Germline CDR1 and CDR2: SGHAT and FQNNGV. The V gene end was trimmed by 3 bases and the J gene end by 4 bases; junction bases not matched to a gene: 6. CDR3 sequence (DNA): TGTGCCAGCAGCTTGTTAACTAGCGGGGTGTACAATGAGCAGTTCTTC. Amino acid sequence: CASSLLTSGVYNEQFF.

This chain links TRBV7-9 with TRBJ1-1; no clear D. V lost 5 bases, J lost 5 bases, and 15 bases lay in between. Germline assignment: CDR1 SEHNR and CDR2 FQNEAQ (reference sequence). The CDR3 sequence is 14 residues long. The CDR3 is CASSEGGSWTEAFF. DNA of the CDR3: TGTGCCAGCAGCGAGGGCGGTAGTTGGACTGAAGCTTTCTTT.

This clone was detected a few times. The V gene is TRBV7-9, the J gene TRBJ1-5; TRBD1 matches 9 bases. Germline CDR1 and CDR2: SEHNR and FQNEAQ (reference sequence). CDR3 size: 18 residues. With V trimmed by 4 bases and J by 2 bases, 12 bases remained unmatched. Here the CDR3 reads CASSYGTGQGPRNQPQHF. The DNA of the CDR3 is TGTGCCAGCAGCTACGGGACCGGACAGGGGCCCCGCAATCAGCCCCAGCATTTT.

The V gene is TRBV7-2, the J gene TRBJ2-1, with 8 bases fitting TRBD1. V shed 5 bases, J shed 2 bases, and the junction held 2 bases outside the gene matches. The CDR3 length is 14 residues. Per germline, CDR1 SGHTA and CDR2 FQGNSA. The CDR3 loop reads CASSPQGAYNEQFF. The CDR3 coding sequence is TGTGCCAGCAGCCCACAGGGGGCCTACAATGAGCAGTTCTTC.

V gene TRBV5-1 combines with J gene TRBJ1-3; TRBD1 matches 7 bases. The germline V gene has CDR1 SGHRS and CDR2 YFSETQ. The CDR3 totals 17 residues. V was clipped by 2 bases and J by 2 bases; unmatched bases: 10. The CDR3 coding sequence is TGCGCCAGCAGCTTTGCAGGTAGCCAGGGGGCTGGAAACACCATATATTTT. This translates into CASSFAGSQGAGNTIYF.

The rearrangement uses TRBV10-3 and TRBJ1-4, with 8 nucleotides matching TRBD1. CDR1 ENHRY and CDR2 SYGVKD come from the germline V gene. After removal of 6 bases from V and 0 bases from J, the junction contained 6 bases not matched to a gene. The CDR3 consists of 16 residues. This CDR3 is CAISGQGRATNEKLFF. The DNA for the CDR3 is TGTGCCATCAGCGGACAGGGCCGGGCAACTAATGAAAAACTGTTTTTT.

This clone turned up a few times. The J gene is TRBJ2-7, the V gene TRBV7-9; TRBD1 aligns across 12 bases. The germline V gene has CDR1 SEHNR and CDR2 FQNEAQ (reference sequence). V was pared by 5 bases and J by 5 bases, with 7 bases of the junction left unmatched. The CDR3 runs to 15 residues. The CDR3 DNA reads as TGTGCCAGCAGCGGGACCGGGACAGGGGGCCACGAGCAGTACTTC. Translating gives CASSGTGTGGHEQYF.

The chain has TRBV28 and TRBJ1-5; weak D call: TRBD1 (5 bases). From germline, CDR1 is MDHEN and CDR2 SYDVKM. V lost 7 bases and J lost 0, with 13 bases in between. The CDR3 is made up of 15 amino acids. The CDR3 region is CASTLHGGSNQPQHF. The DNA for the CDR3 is TGTGCCAGCACCCTCCACGGGGGTAGCAATCAGCCCCAGCATTTT.

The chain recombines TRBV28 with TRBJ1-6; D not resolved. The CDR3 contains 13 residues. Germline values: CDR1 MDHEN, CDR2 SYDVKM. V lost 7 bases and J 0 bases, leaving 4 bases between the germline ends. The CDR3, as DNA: TGTGCCAGCACTTCCTCCTATAATTCACCCCTCCACTTT. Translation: CASTSSYNSPLHF.

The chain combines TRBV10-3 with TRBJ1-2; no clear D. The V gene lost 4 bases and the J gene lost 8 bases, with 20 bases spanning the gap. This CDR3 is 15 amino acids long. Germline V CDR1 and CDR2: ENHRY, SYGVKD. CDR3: CAISAAEGEPSGYTF. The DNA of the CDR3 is TGTGCCATCAGTGCGGCGGAGGGAGAACCTAGCGGCTACACCTTC.

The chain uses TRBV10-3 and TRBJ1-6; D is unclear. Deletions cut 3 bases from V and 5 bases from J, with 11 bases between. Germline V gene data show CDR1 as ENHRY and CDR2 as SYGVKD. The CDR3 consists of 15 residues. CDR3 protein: CAISEPPGNNSPLHF. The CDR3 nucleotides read TGTGCCATCAGTGAACCGCCAGGTAATAATTCACCCCTCCACTTT.

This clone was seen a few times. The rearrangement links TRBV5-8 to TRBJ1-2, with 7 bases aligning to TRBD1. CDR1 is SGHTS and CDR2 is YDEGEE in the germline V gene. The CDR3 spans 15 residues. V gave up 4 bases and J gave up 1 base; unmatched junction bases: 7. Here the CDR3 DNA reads TGTGCCAGCAGCAGAATGACAGGGATTAACTATGGCTACACCTTC. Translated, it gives CASSRMTGINYGYTF.

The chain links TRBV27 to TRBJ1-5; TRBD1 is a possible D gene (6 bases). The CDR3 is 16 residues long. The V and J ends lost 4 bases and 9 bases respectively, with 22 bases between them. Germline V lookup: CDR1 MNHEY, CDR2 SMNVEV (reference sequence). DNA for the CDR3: TGTGCCAGCAGTTACCGGGGACAAGTTTCGCAACTGCCCCAGCATTTT. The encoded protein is CASSYRGQVSQLPQHF.

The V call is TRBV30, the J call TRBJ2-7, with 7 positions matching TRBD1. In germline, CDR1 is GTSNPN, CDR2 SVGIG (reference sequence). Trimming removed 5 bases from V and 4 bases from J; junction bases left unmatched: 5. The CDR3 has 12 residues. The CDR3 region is CAWGTVPYEQYF. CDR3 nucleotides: TGTGCCTGGGGGACAGTTCCGTACGAGCAGTACTTC.

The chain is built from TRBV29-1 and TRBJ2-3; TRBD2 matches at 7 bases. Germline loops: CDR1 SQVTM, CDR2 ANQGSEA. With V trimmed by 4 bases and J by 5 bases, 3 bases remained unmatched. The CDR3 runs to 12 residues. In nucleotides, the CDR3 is TGCAGCGTTGGACTAGCACTAGATACGCAGTATTTT. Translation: CSVGLALDTQYF.

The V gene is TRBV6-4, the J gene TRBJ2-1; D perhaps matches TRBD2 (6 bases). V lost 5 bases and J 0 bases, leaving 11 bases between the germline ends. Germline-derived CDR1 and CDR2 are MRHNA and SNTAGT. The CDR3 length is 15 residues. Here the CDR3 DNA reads TGTGCCAGCAGTCCCATCGGGGGCTCCTACAATGAGCAGTTCTTC. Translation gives CASSPIGGSYNEQFF.

CDR3 loop: CASSLYSGEQFF. CDR3 in DNA: TGTGCCAGCAGCCTCTATAGCGGGGAGCAGTTCTTC. The genes are TRBV7-9 and TRBJ2-1; 7 nucleotides align to TRBD2. This CDR3 spans 12 amino acids. With 5 bases clipped from V and 10 bases from J, the junction kept 5 bases outside the gene matches. Germline loops: CDR1 SEHNR, CDR2 FQNEAQ (reference sequence).